The clone carrying this TCR beta chain was seen only once. Authors' processing steps: How many nucleated cells were present was estimated from reference gene primer amplification. Clones were read by immunoSEQ multiplex PCR, and TCRdb kept only the in-frame ones, dropping some. From that table come the V and J calls and clone size; the DNA was used to work out D and trimming. The top ten clones hold approximately 18% of a sample with about 170,000 clones, 83% of them seen once. This sample is drawn from a study of blood T cell repertoires in COVID-19. In germline, CDR1 is MNHEY, CDR2 SMNVEV (reference sequence). This CDR3 contains 8 residues. Trimming stripped 7 bases from V and 15 bases from J, with 7 bases between.

The receptor was derived from a woman between 65 and 79 years old who had recovered from COVID-19. The sequenced sample was peripheral blood. The chain couples TRBV27 to TRBJ2-4; D remains ambiguous. DNA of the CDR3: TGTGCCAGCACCTTCCGGTACTTC. It encodes CASTFRYF.